This TCR beta chain was observed in a study of graft-versus-host responses after intestinal transplantation. A word on this clone: The target antigen is unknown.

Repertoires were generated with immunoSEQ multiplex PCR, while TCRdb's copy carries only in-frame clones and drops some. This sample has more than 80,000 clones, with 88% found just once. This CDR3 contains 13 residues. Germline V gene lookup returns CDR1 KGHSH and CDR2 LQKENI. The germline V and J ends were trimmed by 6 bases and 1 base, with 9 bases remaining between them. The V call is TRBV18, the J call TRBJ1-1, with D perhaps matching TRBD1 (5 bases). This receptor was obtained from a human donor who was the organ donor for an intestinal transplant. This specimen was unstimulated CD4+ T cells sorted from spleen or lymph node cells, taken before transplant. CDR3 DNA: TGTGCCAGCTCCCAGGGAGGGAACACTGAAGCTTTCTTT. It yields the protein CASSQGGNTEAFF.